Below are 13 T cell receptor beta chains sequenced from a single sample in a study of shared clonotypes between healthy human individuals. Assay: immunoSEQ multiplex PCR; the TCRdb copy retains only in-frame clones and omits some. Of over 400,000 clones detected, roughly 80% appear once; the ten largest clones hold approximately 11%. What was sequenced was PBMCs. The source of these receptors is a woman aged 40 to 50 in good health. Some clones in this sample may be carry-over from other donors' samples.

As regards this clone: This is likely an artifact of a read error, given a far larger clone one base away. The rearrangement links TRBV14 to TRBJ2-7; D remains unclear. The CDR3 totals 13 residues. Germline V lookup: CDR1 SGHDN, CDR2 FVKESK. CDR3 sequence (DNA): TGTGCCAGCAGCCAGACAAATTCCTACGATCAGTACTTC. This codes for CASSQTNSYDQYF.

Note on this clone: A far larger clone differs by one base, so this is likely a read error. The chain combines TRBV4-3 with TRBJ2-5; 12 positions agree with TRBD1. There are 15 residues in the CDR3. Germline-derived CDR1 and CDR2 are LGHNA and YSLEER. CDR3 protein: CARSQGQGAQETQYF. CDR3 in DNA: TGCGCCAGAAGCCAGGGACAGGGGGCCCAAGAGACCCAGTACTTC.

As for this clone: A far larger clone lies a single base away; this is likely a read error. Within the sample, other DNA sequences also encode this same CDR3. The chain has TRBV25-1 and TRBJ2-7, with 10 bases identical to TRBD2. This CDR3 has 16 amino acids. The junction had 17 bases not matched to a gene; V was cut back by 9 bases and J by 6 bases. Germline loops: CDR1 MGHDK, CDR2 SYGVNS. The CDR3, as DNA: TGTGCCAGTAGTCCTAGCGGGAGCCGATCACGGGGCGAGCAGTACTTC. Translating gives CASSPSGSRSRGEQYF.

The V call is TRBV7-9, the J call TRBJ2-5; D is unresolved. Per germline, CDR1 SEHNR and CDR2 FQNEAQ (reference sequence). There are 15 residues in the CDR3. V gave up 5 bases and J gave up 3 bases, with 16 bases separating them. CDR3 sequence: CASSRIGGIKETQYF. CDR3 nucleotide sequence: TGTGCCAGCAGCCGCATCGGTGGGATTAAAGAGACCCAGTACTTC.

This chain links TRBV19 with TRBJ2-5, with 12 positions matching TRBD1. TRBJ2-7 matches the DNA end more closely, so the J call is doubtful. This CDR3 contains 15 residues. The germline V gene encodes CDR1 LNHDA and CDR2 SQIVND (reference sequence). CDR3 loop: CASSLGDRGLYEQYF. For the CDR3, the DNA is TGTGCCAGTAGCCTGGGGGACAGGGGGCTATACGAGCAGTACTTC.

The J gene is TRBJ2-7, the V gene TRBV14; D possibly matches TRBD1 or TRBD2 (5 bases each). Trimming cost V 0 bases and J 3 bases, with 12 bases left between them. The V gene's germline CDR1 is SGHDN and CDR2 FVKESK. The CDR3 sequence is 15 residues long. The DNA for the CDR3 is TGTGCCAGCAGCCAAGATTCGGGACCGATCTACGAGCAGTACTTC. The encoded protein is CASSQDSGPIYEQYF.

The chain employs TRBV5-4 and TRBJ1-1; D unclear. Germline V gene lookup returns CDR1 SGHNT and CDR2 YYREEE (reference sequence). The CDR3 is made up of 14 amino acids. V was trimmed by 0 bases and J by 1 base, leaving 7 bases between them. Written as DNA, the CDR3 is TGTGCCAGCAGCTTGGCGACGACGAACACTGAAGCTTTCTTT. This encodes CASSLATTNTEAFF.

The table lists this clone with many counts. The chain recombines TRBV7-9 with TRBJ1-2; unclear D gene. V lost 0 bases and J 4 bases, leaving 9 bases between the germline ends. The germline V gene encodes CDR1 SEHNR and CDR2 FQNEAQ (reference sequence). The CDR3 is 14 residues long. CDR3 bases: TGTGCCAGCAGCTTAGCAGGGAGCGCCTATGGCTACACCTTC. Its protein product is CASSLAGSAYGYTF.

The V gene is TRBV10-3, the J gene TRBJ1-4; a weak D match, TRBD1 (5 bases). Germline V gene sequence: CDR1 ENHRY, CDR2 SYGVKD. The ends were cut back, 6 bases at V and 2 bases at J, with 10 bases in the middle. This CDR3 contains 14 residues. The CDR3 spells CAIRRDSTNEKLFF. Here the CDR3 DNA reads TGTGCCATCAGGCGGGACTCTACTAATGAAAAACTGTTTTTT.

Concerning this clone: The same CDR3 also results from other DNA sequences found in this sample. The chain combines TRBV5-1 with TRBJ1-1; tentative D call: TRBD1 (5 bases). Trimming took off 3 bases at V and 1 base at J, with 10 bases between the two ends. This CDR3 has 14 amino acids. The V gene's germline CDR1 is SGHRS and CDR2 YFSETQ. CDR3 nucleotide sequence: TGCGCCAGCAGCTCCCAGGGCCAGAACACTGAAGCTTTCTTT. It is translated as CASSSQGQNTEAFF.

This clone was seen only a few times. The rearrangement uses TRBV7-2 and TRBJ1-5; D gene ambiguous. CDR1 is SGHTA, CDR2 FQGNSA, per germline. Between the trimmed V and J ends, which lost 4 bases and 4 bases, there was a span of 17 bases. The CDR3 runs to 16 residues. The chain's CDR3 is CASSSDAASRNQPQHF. DNA for the CDR3: TGTGCCAGCAGCTCAGACGCCGCTTCTAGGAATCAGCCCCAGCATTTT.

This clone appeared once. The rearrangement links TRBV6-5 to TRBJ1-1; D is perhaps TRBD1 (5 bases). Germline CDR1 and CDR2: MNHEY and SVGAGI. Trimming took off 7 bases at V and 5 bases at J, with 17 bases between the two ends. This CDR3 is built from 14 residues. CDR3 region: CASTMYWGRTEAFF. CDR3 DNA sequence: TGTGCCAGCACGATGTACTGGGGCCGTACTGAAGCTTTCTTT.

The chain is built from TRBV30 and TRBJ2-7; D is ambiguous. The germline V gene encodes CDR1 GTSNPN and CDR2 SVGIG (reference sequence). This CDR3 is built from 13 residues. Trimming took 2 bases from V and 3 from J, leaving 11 bases between them. CDR3 nucleotide sequence: TGTGCCTGGAGTAACGATGGCCGCTACGAGCAGTACTTC. This codes for CAWSNDGRYEQYF.